A selection of T cell receptor beta chains follows, all from one sample in a study of radiation and T cells in renal cell carcinoma. Profiled with immunoSEQ multiplex PCR; TCRdb holds only in-frame clones, not every one. This sample has about 83,000 clones, with roughly 80% found just once. Sequences were derived from blood, sampled from a patient whose treatment included radiotherapy and nephrectomy. Receptors were obtained from a woman in her sixties or seventies with renal cell carcinoma. Each CDR3 is given with its conserved first and last residue. The D gene is left open where the match is weak. A clone size is listed for some rows: how often the clone was seen (once, few, many), or a class if it is expanded.

j_gene,v_gene,d_gene,len,abundance,CDR3aa,CDR3nt
TRBJ2-1,TRBV14,TRBD2,16,-,CASSQVTSGGAHEQFF,TGTGCCAGCAGCCAAGTAACTAGCGGGGGGGCACATGAGCAGTTCTTC
TRBJ2-1,TRBV15,TRBD1,15,once,CATSGTVQVTNEQFF,TGTGCCACCAGCGGGACAGTCCAGGTAACCAATGAGCAGTTCTTC
TRBJ2-7,TRBV19,TRBD2,15,-,CASSPLAGLVGEQYF,TGTGCCAGTAGTCCCCTGGCGGGACTAGTAGGTGAGCAGTACTTC
TRBJ1-1,TRBV6-6,TRBD1,13,-,CASKGQHYTEAFF,TGTGCCAGTAAGGGACAGCACTACACTGAAGCTTTCTTT
TRBJ2-2,TRBV5-6,-,16,-,CASSLPSMGATGELFF,TGTGCCAGCAGCTTGCCCTCTATGGGGGCGACCGGGGAGCTGTTTTTT
TRBJ2-1,TRBV7-9,-,14,-,CASNPGTSYNEQFF,TGTGCCAGCAACCCCGGGACTTCCTACAATGAGCAGTTCTTC
TRBJ1-1,TRBV19,-,11,-,CASRVYTEAFF,TGTGCCAGTAGGGTATACACTGAAGCTTTCTTT
TRBJ2-3,TRBV7-3,-,12,few,CASSLDRNTQYF,TGTGCCAGCAGCCTGGACCGGAATACGCAGTATTTT
TRBJ2-7,TRBV6-1,TRBD1,13,-,CASSEGLGGQQYF,TGTGCCAGCAGTGAAGGATTAGGGGGCCAGCAGTACTTC
TRBJ2-2,TRBV2,TRBD2,15,-,CASSVPSGNTGELFF,TGTGCCAGCAGTGTTCCTAGCGGGAACACCGGGGAGCTGTTTTTT
TRBJ1-1,TRBV5-8,-,14,-,CASSLTQAFTEAFF,TGTGCCAGCAGCTTGACACAGGCTTTCACTGAAGCTTTCTTT
TRBJ2-2,TRBV27,-,13,-,CASSLGGWGELFF,TGTGCCAGCAGTTTAGGCGGGTGGGGGGAGCTGTTTTTT
TRBJ1-1,TRBV14,-,13,few,CASSQEWRTEAFF,TGTGCCAGCAGCCAAGAATGGAGGACTGAAGCTTTCTTT
TRBJ2-1,TRBV9,TRBD2,15,-,CASSSSGGSYNEQFF,TGTGCCAGCAGCTCTAGCGGGGGGTCCTACAATGAGCAGTTCTTC
TRBJ2-1,TRBV29-1,-,13,-,CSVWGAGYNEQFF,TGCAGCGTTTGGGGGGCGGGATACAATGAGCAGTTCTTC
TRBJ2-7,TRBV7-2,TRBD2,17,-,CASSPSTGLAGAYEQYF,TGTGCCAGCAGCCCCTCCACTGGACTAGCGGGAGCCTACGAGCAGTACTTC
TRBJ1-5,TRBV15,TRBD1,15,few,CATSRDQGESQPQHF,TGTGCCACCAGCAGAGATCAGGGGGAAAGTCAGCCCCAGCATTTT
TRBJ2-7,TRBV4-1,TRBD1,15,-,CASSLRAGTGDEQYF,TGCGCCAGCAGCCTTAGAGCCGGGACAGGGGACGAGCAGTACTTC
TRBJ2-3,TRBV5-8,-,12,-,CASSLYTDTQYF,TGTGCCAGCAGCCTTTACACAGATACGCAGTATTTT
TRBJ1-3,TRBV5-6,-,14,-,CASSFGGSGNTIYF,TGTGCCAGCAGCTTCGGGGGTTCAGGAAACACCATATATTTT
TRBJ2-7,TRBV6-5,TRBD2,13,-,CASSQAGGIEQYF,TGTGCCAGCAGTCAGGCGGGGGGCATCGAGCAGTACTTC
TRBJ1-4,TRBV29-1,-,11,-,CSAALEVRLFF,TGCAGCGCAGCCCTGGAGGTTAGACTGTTTTTT
TRBJ1-1,TRBV6-5,TRBD1,16,few,CASSYSSGQRNTEAFF,TGTGCCAGCAGTTACTCTTCGGGACAGCGGAACACTGAAGCTTTCTTT
TRBJ2-5,TRBV7-2,-,15,-,CASSLSSKPGETQYF,TGTGCCAGCAGCTTAAGTTCCAAACCGGGGGAGACCCAGTACTTC
TRBJ2-5,TRBV15,-,15,-,CATSRDLGGRETQYF,TGTGCCACCAGCAGAGATCTAGGCGGGCGGGAGACCCAGTACTTC
TRBJ1-2,TRBV2,TRBD1,13,few,CASRSGTDYGYTF,TGTGCCAGCAGGTCCGGGACAGACTATGGCTACACCTTC
TRBJ2-2,TRBV28,-,13,once,CATFAGHTGELFF,TGTGCCACCTTCGCAGGGCACACCGGGGAGCTGTTTTTT